This TCR beta chain was sequenced during a study of response to subunit inactivated influenza vaccine. Each CDR3 protein is one row after TCRdb ran MiXCR on the RT-PCR reads. The sample yields about 830,000 distinct CDR3 sequences, 15% to 20% seen once. This CDR3 has 15 amino acids. V lost 6 bases, J lost 6 bases, and 9 bases stayed unmatched. CDR1 and CDR2 from the germline V gene are MNHNS and SASEGT. The sample in question was PBMCs from blood, obtained more than 4 days after vaccination. V is TRBV6-1 and J is TRBJ2-1, with TRBD2 identical over 9 bases. The sequence was obtained from a man aged 50 or older who received an inactivated influenza vaccine. The CDR3 DNA follows: TGTGCCAGCAGCTTAAGCGGGAGGAGTAGCAATGAGCAGTTCTTC. Amino acid sequence: CASSLSGRSSNEQFF.